This T cell receptor (beta chain) was documented in a study of molecular identifiers for immune sequencing clone quantification. Across the whole study: In replicates, RNA from approximately 20,000 or 100,000 naive CD8 cells was divided five ways and four parts were sequenced.

The authors built bulk TCR libraries by previously described methods with listed TCR primers. Via MiXCR, TCRdb re-called the PCR reads, giving one row per CDR3 protein. The sample carries approximately 500,000 distinct CDR3 sequences, about a fifth recorded once. A word on this clonotype: What it recognizes is unknown.

Findings and limits, study-wide: Clonotypes topping 20 RNA copies carried over 99% of effector molecules but under 1% of naive ones.

In the sort, naive CD8 T cells were defined as CD8+CD4-CCR7+CD45RA+. The receptor's source is a human donor in good health. Some libraries in this study had Jurkat cell RNA spiked in. The sample comprised naive CD8+ T cells from blood, with Jurkat cell RNA spiked in. As for subset: FACS-sorted CD8+CD4-CCR7+CD45RA+ naive T cells.

The CDR3, as DNA: TGTGCCAGCAGTTACTCGTCCGCCGAGGTTCGGCATTTT. As protein: CASSYSSAEVRHF. This rearrangement joins TRBV6-2 or TRBV6-3 to TRBJ1-5; D is unclear. CDR3 length equals 13 residues. V gave up 0 bases and J gave up 15 bases, with 15 bases separating them. Germline CDR1 and CDR2: MNHEY and SVGEGT.